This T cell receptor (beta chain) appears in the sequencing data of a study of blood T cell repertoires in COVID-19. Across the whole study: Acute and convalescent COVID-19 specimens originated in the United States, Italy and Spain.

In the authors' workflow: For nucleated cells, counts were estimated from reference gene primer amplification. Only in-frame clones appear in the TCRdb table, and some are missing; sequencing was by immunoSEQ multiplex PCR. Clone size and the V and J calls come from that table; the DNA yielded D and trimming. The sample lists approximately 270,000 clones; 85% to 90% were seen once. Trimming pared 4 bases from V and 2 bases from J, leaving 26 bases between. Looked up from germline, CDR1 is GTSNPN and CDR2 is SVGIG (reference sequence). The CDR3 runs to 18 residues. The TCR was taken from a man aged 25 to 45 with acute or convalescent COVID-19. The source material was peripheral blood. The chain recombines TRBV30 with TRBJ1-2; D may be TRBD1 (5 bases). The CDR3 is CAWTPFGPIRGVNYGYTF. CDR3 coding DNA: TGTGCCTGGACGCCCTTTGGACCGATACGGGGGGTGAACTATGGCTACACCTTC. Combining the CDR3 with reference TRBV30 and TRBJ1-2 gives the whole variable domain SQTIHQWPATLVQPVGSPLSLECTVEGTSNPNLYWYRQAAGRGLQLLFYSVGIGQISSEVPQNLSASRPQDRQFILSSKKLLLSDSGFYLCAWTPFGPIRGVNYGYTFGSGTRLTVV.